A single sample gave rise to the 28 T cell receptor beta chains below, sequenced in a study of blood T cell repertoires in COVID-19 (dated by TCRdb to about 2020). The library was generated by the immunoSEQ multiplex PCR assay. The table was pulled from immuneACCESS by TCRdb, which kept in-frame rearrangements only. Such tables lose some clones; where checked, under half of the loss comes from unresolved V genes, and the rest has no known cause. For this sample the table gives some 330,000 clones, of which under 90% were detected only once. The top ten clones comprise 1.5% to 2% of the sample. The sequenced sample was peripheral blood. These receptors were collected from a woman in her twenties or thirties with COVID-19, enrolled during active disease.

The chain recombines TRBV5-1 with TRBJ2-1, with a tentative D call TRBD1 (5 bases). The germline CDR1 and CDR2 sequences are SGHRS and YFSETQ. V was pared by 4 bases and J by 5 bases, with 7 bases between. There are 12 residues in the CDR3. CDR3 bases: TGCGCCAGCAGCCCAGGGCACAATGAGCAGTTCTTC. Translating gives CASSPGHNEQFF.

The J gene is TRBJ1-6, the V gene TRBV5-8; D remains ambiguous. The V end lost 2 bases, the J end lost 4 bases, and 4 bases lay between the germline ends. CDR3 length: 13 residues. CDR1 and CDR2 from the germline V gene are SGHTS and YDEGEE. For the CDR3, the DNA is TGTGCCAGCAGCTTCTCTTATAATTCACCCCTCCACTTT. Translation gives CASSFSYNSPLHF.

The chain joins TRBV30 to TRBJ2-5; TRBD1 agrees at 9 bases. J was trimmed by 5 bases and V by 5 bases; bases with no gene match: 6. This CDR3 comprises 13 residues. Germline lookup yields CDR1 GTSNPN and CDR2 SVGIG (reference sequence). The CDR3 region is CAWLGQGSETQYF. DNA of the CDR3: TGTGCCTGGCTTGGACAGGGGTCGGAGACCCAGTACTTC.

This chain uses TRBV15 with TRBJ1-1; TRBD1 matches at 10 bases. J lost 8 bases, V lost 5 bases, and 11 bases had no gene match. This CDR3 region has 15 residues. Germline V lookup: CDR1 LNHNV, CDR2 YYDKDF (reference sequence). The CDR3 sequence: CATSSRFGTGVEAFF. In nucleotides, the CDR3 is TGTGCCACCAGCTCCAGGTTCGGGACAGGGGTCGAAGCTTTCTTT.

This clone came up a few times. The chain joins TRBV29-1 to TRBJ1-2, with D possibly matching TRBD1 (5 bases). V was clipped by 4 bases and J by 1 base, with 13 bases between them. This CDR3 has 14 amino acids. CDR1 SQVTM and CDR2 ANQGSEA come from the germline V gene. CDR3 loop: CSVGQGGVNYGYTF. DNA for the CDR3: TGCAGCGTTGGGCAGGGAGGAGTTAACTATGGCTACACCTTC.

V and J are TRBV14 and TRBJ1-1; 10 bases align to TRBD1. This CDR3 is 14 amino acids long. V trimming: 5 bases; J trimming: 4 bases; junction bases outside the gene matches: 4. Germline V gene lookup returns CDR1 SGHDN and CDR2 FVKESK. The CDR3 here is CASSAGQGFTEAFF. DNA for the CDR3: TGTGCCAGCAGCGCGGGACAGGGGTTCACTGAAGCTTTCTTT.

V and J are TRBV19 and TRBJ1-5; TRBD1 matches at 9 bases. The CDR3 length is 17 residues. V gave up 0 bases and J gave up 5 bases; unmatched junction bases: 8. The germline V gene encodes CDR1 LNHDA and CDR2 SQIVND (reference sequence). The CDR3 DNA is TGTGCCAGTAGTATAGACTTTTGGACAGGGGATGATCAGCCCCAGCATTTT. Amino acid sequence: CASSIDFWTGDDQPQHF.

DNA of the CDR3: TGTGCCAGCAGCTTACAGGGATTTGGGACTGAAGCTTTCTTT. Encoded protein: CASSLQGFGTEAFF. The J gene is TRBJ1-1, the V gene TRBV7-3, with a possible D match to TRBD1 (5 bases). CDR3 length equals 14 residues. V was cut by 2 bases and J by 5 bases, with 12 bases left in between. CDR1 is SGHTA, CDR2 FQGTGA, per germline.

The chain uses TRBV3-1 (or the pseudogene TRBV3-2) and TRBJ1-2; possibly TRBD1 for D (5 bases). V lost 2 bases to trimming and J lost 7 bases, with 20 bases between them. There are 16 residues in the CDR3. CDR1 is LGHDT and CDR2 is YNNKEL in the germline V gene (reference sequence). The CDR3 DNA follows: TGTGCCAGCAGCCAAACTTTTGGGGGACTTAGCGCTGGCTACACCTTC. It encodes CASSQTFGGLSAGYTF.

This chain joins TRBV19 and TRBJ1-2, with 10 bases aligning to TRBD1. The CDR3 is made up of 15 amino acids. Unmatched junction bases numbered 4, after V lost 3 bases and J lost 3 bases. CDR1 LNHDA and CDR2 SQIVND come from the germline V gene (reference sequence). Here the CDR3 DNA reads TGTGCCAGTAGTATGGGACAGGGGTCCGACTATGGCTACACCTTC. Translation: CASSMGQGSDYGYTF.

The chain recombines TRBV6-5 with TRBJ2-7, with 9 bases that match TRBD1. The CDR3 is 14 residues long. With 2 bases clipped from V and 3 bases from J, the junction kept 2 bases outside the gene matches. Germline assignment: CDR1 MNHEY and CDR2 SVGAGI. Here the CDR3 DNA reads TGTGCCAGCAGTTACACGGACAGGGGCTACGAGCAGTACTTC. Its protein product is CASSYTDRGYEQYF.

V is TRBV14 and J is TRBJ2-7, with unresolved D. V lost 0 bases and J lost 2, with 8 bases in between. The germline gives CDR1 SGHDN, CDR2 FVKESK. This CDR3 contains 14 residues. DNA of the CDR3: TGTGCCAGCAGCCAAGAATTTGCTACCTACGAGCAGTACTTC. It codes for CASSQEFATYEQYF.

This clone showed up just a few times. The rearrangement uses TRBV7-2 and TRBJ1-5, with D perhaps matching TRBD1 (5 bases). Germline CDR1 and CDR2: SGHTA and FQGNSA. V lost 1 base, J lost 10 bases, and 14 bases lay in between. This CDR3 region has 14 residues. In DNA form, the CDR3 reads TGTGCCAGCAGCTTAGGCGGGGGAGGGAGCCCCCAGCATTTT. This codes for CASSLGGGGSPQHF.

This chain connects TRBV6-6 to TRBJ1-1; D is undetermined. The CDR3 is made up of 12 amino acids. The V and J ends lost 9 bases and 1 base respectively, with 9 bases between them. Germline V gene sequence: CDR1 MNHNY, CDR2 SVGAGI (reference sequence). CDR3 sequence: CASAGGNTEAFF. The CDR3 DNA sequence: TGTGCCAGTGCGGGTGGGAACACTGAAGCTTTCTTT.

This rearrangement joins TRBV9 to TRBJ1-2; D is ambiguous. CDR1 SGDLS and CDR2 YYNGEE come from the germline V gene. CDR3 length equals 12 residues. Trimming took 0 bases from V and 7 from J, leaving 7 bases between them. The CDR3 loop reads CASSVDQAGYTF. CDR3 DNA: TGTGCCAGCAGCGTAGACCAGGCTGGCTACACCTTC.

The V call is TRBV4-2, the J call TRBJ1-6, with TRBD1 matching over 10 bases. Germline CDR1 LGHNA, CDR2 YNFKEQ. This CDR3 region has 16 residues. Trimming at V came to 3 bases and at J to 8 bases, leaving 7 bases not matched to a gene. The CDR3 here is CASSQTGTGDDSPLHF. The CDR3 bases are TGTGCCAGCAGCCAGACCGGGACAGGGGACGATTCACCCCTCCACTTT.

This clone was counted once. CDR3 sequence: CASSYSIQGYTEAFF. In DNA, the CDR3 is TGTGCCAGCAGTTACTCGATCCAGGGTTACACTGAAGCTTTCTTT. This chain links TRBV6-5 with TRBJ1-1, with D possibly matching TRBD1 (5 bases). Trimming removed 0 bases from V and 3 bases from J, with 11 bases in between. The germline V gene has CDR1 MNHEY and CDR2 SVGAGI. The CDR3 spans 15 residues.

The V gene is TRBV11-3, the J gene TRBJ2-7; the match to TRBD2 covers 12 bases. After removal of 1 base from V and 2 bases from J, the junction contained 9 bases not matched to a gene. The germline V gene encodes CDR1 SGHNT and CDR2 YENEEA. CDR3 length equals 18 residues. CDR3 in amino acids: CASSLGALAGGPTYEQYF. DNA of the CDR3: TGTGCCAGCAGCTTAGGGGCGCTAGCGGGGGGGCCGACCTACGAGCAGTACTTC.

This clone appeared once. CDR3 sequence reads: CASGRGPVNEKLFF. The CDR3 DNA sequence: TGTGCCAGCGGCAGGGGGCCGGTTAATGAAAAACTGTTTTTT. This rearrangement joins TRBV9 to TRBJ1-4, with 8 bases fitting TRBD1. Germline V gene data show CDR1 as SGDLS and CDR2 as YYNGEE. V trimming: 7 bases; J trimming: 4 bases; junction bases outside the gene matches: 6. This CDR3 region has 14 residues.

The J gene is TRBJ1-5, the V gene TRBV4-1; 10 bases match TRBD1. Trimming took 4 bases from V and 5 from J; bases not matched to a gene: 8. Looked up from germline, CDR1 is MGHRA and CDR2 is YSYEKL. The CDR3 consists of 16 residues. CDR3 sequence reads: CASSRLGQGLDQPQHF. The CDR3 nucleotides are TGCGCCAGCAGCCGGCTGGGACAGGGGTTGGATCAGCCCCAGCATTTT.

The chain carries TRBV5-4 and TRBJ2-1; weak D call: TRBD1 (6 bases). The V end lost 4 bases, the J end lost 5 bases, and 10 bases lay between the germline ends. The CDR3 has 13 residues. Germline V gene data show CDR1 as SGHNT and CDR2 as YYREEE (reference sequence). Written as DNA, the CDR3 is TGTGCCAGCAGCCAGGACAGCCACAATGAGCAGTTCTTC. Translation: CASSQDSHNEQFF. The entire variable domain, with the rest obtained from reference TRBV5-4 and TRBJ2-1, is as follows: ETGVTQSPTHLIKTRGQQVTLRCSSQSGHNTVSWYQQALGQGPQFIFQYYREEENGRGNFPPRFSGLQFPNYSSELNVNALELDDSALYLCASSQDSHNEQFFGPGTRLTVL.

The rearrangement links TRBV9 to TRBJ1-1; possible D gene TRBD1, 6 bases. Germline CDR1 SGDLS, CDR2 YYNGEE. The CDR3 length is 14 residues. The V end was cut by 0 bases, the J end by 5 bases, with 11 bases between. The CDR3 spells CASSVGQARTEAFF. CDR3 coding DNA: TGTGCCAGCAGCGTAGGACAGGCCAGAACTGAAGCTTTCTTT.

The V gene is TRBV9, the J gene TRBJ2-1; 14 bases line up with TRBD2. This CDR3 is 17 amino acids long. With V trimmed by 3 bases and J by 4 bases, 6 bases remained unmatched. Germline CDR1 and CDR2: SGDLS and YYNGEE. CDR3 DNA: TGTGCCAGCAGCGCCGGGACTAGCGGGGGCGTATACAATGAGCAGTTCTTC. Amino acid sequence: CASSAGTSGGVYNEQFF.

This chain uses TRBV6-5 with TRBJ1-5; D perhaps matches TRBD1 (6 bases). The germline gives CDR1 MNHEY, CDR2 SVGAGI. This CDR3 is 15 amino acids long. Trimming left V 8 bases short and J 0 bases short, with 14 bases between. CDR3 nucleotide sequence: TGTGCCAGCGGGGCGGGGGGCCTTAGCAATCAGCCCCAGCATTTT. It is translated as CASGAGGLSNQPQHF.

The chain employs TRBV6-2 or TRBV6-3 and TRBJ2-7, with 7 positions matching TRBD1. After removal of 2 bases from V and 2 bases from J, the junction contained 3 bases not matched to a gene. Germline CDR1 reads MNHEY; CDR2 reads SVGEGT. The CDR3 runs to 14 residues. The CDR3 coding sequence is TGTGCCAGCAGTTACGAGACAGGGCCCTACGAGCAGTACGTC. Protein sequence: CASSYETGPYEQYV.

The chain combines TRBV7-2 with TRBJ1-5; 9 positions match TRBD1. This CDR3 is built from 16 residues. The junction had 8 bases not matched to a gene; V was cut back by 6 bases and J by 2 bases. Germline CDR1 and CDR2: SGHTA and FQGNSA. The CDR3 DNA follows: TGTGCCAGCAGTCTGCGGACAGGGGCTGGCAATCAGCCCCAGCATTTT. Residues: CASSLRTGAGNQPQHF.

The chain recombines TRBV2 with TRBJ1-3; possible D gene TRBD1, 5 bases. Germline CDR1 is SNHLY and CDR2 is FYNNEI. The CDR3 covers 15 residues. Trimming stripped 7 bases from V and 0 bases from J, with 13 bases between. The DNA for the CDR3 is TGTGCCAGCACCCCGGGGGTATACTCTGGAAACACCATATATTTT. It translates to CASTPGVYSGNTIYF.

This clone came up once. J is TRBJ2-6 and V is TRBV11-2, with D hard to call. Germline CDR1 is SGHAT and CDR2 is FQNNGV. The CDR3 extends over 17 amino acids. Trimming removed 2 bases from V and 1 base from J, with 12 bases in between. The DNA for the CDR3 is TGTGCCAGCAGCTTAACGAGCAGGAAGTCTGGGGCCAACGTCCTGACTTTC. Translation: CASSLTSRKSGANVLTF.